The source of this T cell receptor (beta chain) is a study of T cell clones after liver transplantation. Background on the study: TCRbeta sequencing after a pre-transplant mixed lymphocyte reaction identified graft-donor-reactive clones, later tracked in post-transplant blood.

The repertoire was sequenced with immunoSEQ multiplex PCR; TCRdb's copy has only in-frame clones and lacks some. The table has roughly 20,000 clones, about 90% seen once. Germline CDR1 SGHVS, CDR2 FQNEAQ. This CDR3 is built from 13 residues. Trimming took off 5 bases at V and 7 bases at J, with 12 bases between the two ends. This sample comprised CD8+ T cells from blood, obtained before liver transplant. The TCR sequence derives from a human donor who received a liver transplant. The chain has TRBV7-8 and TRBJ1-5, with D possibly TRBD1 on 5 matching bases. Here the CDR3 reads CASSHAGIQPQHF. The CDR3 DNA reads TGTGCCAGCAGCCACGCAGGGATCCAGCCCCAGCATTTT.